The 3 T cell receptor beta chains listed next were all sequenced from one sample in a study of T cell responses to AZD1222 COVID-19 vaccine. Here immunoSEQ multiplex PCR was the method, and the copy in TCRdb shows in-frame clones only, minus some. This sample has roughly 140,000 clones, with about nine tenths found just once. The material was peripheral blood, obtained 28 days after the second AZD1222 dose. The receptors were sampled from an adult who received the AZD1222 COVID-19 vaccine.

The chain recombines TRBV9 with TRBJ1-3; D not resolved. Per germline, CDR1 SGDLS and CDR2 YYNGEE. V was clipped by 3 bases and J by 0 bases, with 10 bases between them. CDR3 length: 15 amino acids. CDR3 sequence: CASSASHFSGNTIYF. The CDR3 DNA reads TGTGCCAGCAGCGCCTCACACTTCTCTGGAAACACCATATATTTT.

Turning to this clone: Other DNA sequences in this specimen translate into the identical CDR3. The V call is TRBV27, the J call TRBJ1-3, with 8 nucleotides matching TRBD1. Trimming cost V 5 bases and J 0 bases; bases outside gene matches: 3. Per the germline V gene, CDR1 is MNHEY and CDR2 is SMNVEV (reference sequence). The length of the CDR3 is 15 residues. CDR3 sequence: CASSLGTGSGNTIYF. In DNA, the CDR3 is TGTGCCAGCAGTCTGGGGACAGGCTCTGGAAACACCATATATTTT.

This clone was counted a single time. This chain uses TRBV4-2 with TRBJ2-3, with TRBD2 matching 10 bases. The CDR3 is 18 residues long. Germline V CDR1 and CDR2: LGHNA, YNFKEQ. The V and J ends lost 1 base and 5 bases, in that order; junction bases with no gene match: 12. The CDR3 sequence is CASSQVSLAGAPGDTQYF. CDR3 DNA sequence: TGTGCCAGCAGCCAAGTTTCGCTAGCGGGGGCCCCGGGAGATACGCAGTATTTT.